The present T cell receptor (beta chain) was sequenced within a study of shared clonotypes between healthy human individuals. The germline gives CDR1 SGHTA, CDR2 FQGNSA. This CDR3 spans 13 amino acids. With 5 bases removed from V and 5 bases from J, the gap between germline ends came to 12 bases. Produced via immunoSEQ multiplex PCR; TCRdb's table is partial and in-frame only. The data show approximately 1,500,000 clones, more than 95% seen once. This chain joins TRBV7-2 and TRBJ2-5; D call uncertain. Sequenced sample: naive CD4+ T cells sorted from blood. Documented subset: CD45RA+ positively selected. The origin of this receptor is a man aged 25 to 40 in good health. DNA for the CDR3: TGTGCCAGCAGCCCCCCGTCTTATGAGACCCAGTACTTC. As protein: CASSPPSYETQYF.